The 11 T cell receptor beta chains below come from one sample, sequenced in a study of shared clonotypes between healthy human individuals. TCRdb's copy holds only in-frame clones and misses some; the assay was immunoSEQ multiplex PCR. The data hold about 2.3 million clones, with approximately 95% observed a single time. Sequenced input: naive CD4+ T cells from PBMCs. Subset in this sample: CD45RA+ positively selected. Receptor source: a man aged 18 to 29 in good health. Some clones in this sample may be carry-over from other donors' samples.

This sequence joins TRBV2 and TRBJ2-7; D perhaps matches TRBD1 (6 bases). The germline V gene encodes CDR1 SNHLY and CDR2 FYNNEI. The CDR3 has 13 amino acids. The germline V and J ends were trimmed by 6 bases and 5 bases, with 14 bases remaining between them. In nucleotides, the CDR3 is TGTGCCAGCAGCGCGAACTACAGGGACGAGCAGTACTTC. Residues: CASSANYRDEQYF. The full variable domain, its missing parts supplied by reference TRBV2 and TRBJ2-7, is EPEVTQTPSHQVTQMGQEVILRCVPISNHLYFYWYRQILGQKVEFLVSFYNNEISEKSEIFDDQFSVERPDGSNFTLKIRSTKLEDSAMYFCASSANYRDEQYFGPGTRLTVT.

The genes are TRBV28 and TRBJ2-7; D gene unclear. Between the trimmed V and J ends, which lost 3 bases and 3 bases, there was a span of 9 bases. This CDR3 is 13 amino acids long. Looked up from germline, CDR1 is MDHEN and CDR2 is SYDVKM. The CDR3 is CASSFGLGYEQYF. CDR3 bases: TGTGCCAGCAGTTTCGGTTTGGGCTACGAGCAGTACTTC.

The V call is TRBV7-2, the J call TRBJ1-5; 7 bases agree with TRBD1. CDR1 is SGHTA and CDR2 is FQGNSA in the germline V gene. CDR3 length equals 15 residues. Trimming at V came to 5 bases and at J to 5 bases, leaving 9 bases not matched to a gene. The CDR3 loop is CASSKQTGLDQPQHF. The CDR3 DNA is TGTGCCAGCAGCAAACAGACAGGGTTGGATCAGCCCCAGCATTTT.

The chain links TRBV12-2 to TRBJ2-7; the D call TRBD1 from the table was never checked on the DNA. TRBV12-2 is noted as a pseudogene. The CDR3 spans 14 residues. The CDR3 here is CASRLTGTVYEQYF. Written as DNA, the CDR3 is TGTGCAAGTCGCCTGACCGGGACAGTCTACGAGCAGTACTTC.

This clone was counted once. J is TRBJ2-3 and V is TRBV7-6; 9 nucleotides align to TRBD2. The CDR3 is 16 amino acids. Trimming removed 5 bases from V and 2 bases from J; junction bases left unmatched: 8. From germline, CDR1 is SGHVS and CDR2 FNYEAQ. The DNA for the CDR3 is TGTGCCAGCAGCCGCGGGCTAGCGGGATCCACAGATACGCAGTATTTT. Encoded protein: CASSRGLAGSTDTQYF.

As for this clone: This sample also contains other DNA sequences that code for the same CDR3. V and J are TRBV7-9 and TRBJ2-1, with 10 positions matching TRBD2. Germline V gene data show CDR1 as SEHNR and CDR2 as FQNEAQ (reference sequence). CDR3 length: 16 amino acids. With 4 bases clipped from V and 0 bases from J, the junction kept 3 bases outside the gene matches. The DNA of the CDR3 is TGTGCCAGCAGCTCACGGACTAGCGGCTCCTACAATGAGCAGTTCTTC. Translation: CASSSRTSGSYNEQFF.

The CDR3, as DNA: TGCGCCAGCAGCCAAGGCCGCGGGTTGGGGGCCAACGTCCTGACTTTC. Its translation: CASSQGRGLGANVLTF. The chain uses TRBV4-1 and TRBJ2-6, with D possibly being TRBD2 (5 bases). V lost 1 base, J lost 4 bases, and 11 bases lay in between. Germline values: CDR1 MGHRA, CDR2 YSYEKL. CDR3 length: 16 amino acids.

As for this clone: Other DNA sequences within the sample encode an identical CDR3. V and J are TRBV19 and TRBJ2-7; tentative D call: TRBD1 (5 bases). The CDR3 covers 14 residues. Trimming left V 3 bases short and J 4 bases short, with 13 bases between. Germline CDR1 reads LNHDA; CDR2 reads SQIVND (reference sequence). CDR3: CASSIQGSFYEQYF. In nucleotides, the CDR3 is TGTGCCAGTAGTATCCAGGGTTCTTTTTACGAGCAGTACTTC.

The genes are TRBV5-1 and TRBJ2-5, with D perhaps TRBD1 or TRBD2 (5 bases each). V shed 0 bases and J shed 5 bases, with 8 bases lying between them. The CDR3 contains 13 residues. Germline CDR1 and CDR2: SGHRS and YFSETQ. The CDR3 DNA is TGCGCCAGCAGCTTGGAGGGGACGGAGACCCAGTACTTC. Translation: CASSLEGTETQYF.

Points on this clone: The identical CDR3 is also encoded by other nucleotide sequences in the sample. The chain carries TRBV20-1 and TRBJ1-1; no clear D gene. The V end was cut by 2 bases, the J end by 8 bases, with 9 bases between. Germline values: CDR1 DFQATT, CDR2 SNEGSKA (reference sequence). The CDR3 is made up of 11 amino acids. CDR3 bases: TGCAGTGCTAGAAGAGCAGCAGAAGCTTTCTTT. Its translation: CSARRAAEAFF.

The rearrangement uses TRBV7-9 and TRBJ2-1, with D uncertain. With 5 bases removed from V and 4 bases from J, the gap between germline ends came to 15 bases. The germline gives CDR1 SEHNR, CDR2 FQNEAQ (reference sequence). The CDR3 has 15 residues. The CDR3 sequence is CASSPYGRPYNEQFF. The CDR3 bases are TGTGCCAGCAGCCCCTACGGCCGCCCGTACAATGAGCAGTTCTTC.